This T cell receptor beta chain came from a study of cytomegalovirus exposure and HLA in healthy donors. This CDR3 comprises 15 residues. Looked up from germline, CDR1 is SEHNR and CDR2 is FQNEAQ (reference sequence). The junction had 4 bases not matched to a gene; V was cut back by 1 base and J by 5 bases. The PCR employed 60 Vbeta primers together with 13 Jbeta primers. The repertoire was sequenced with immunoSEQ multiplex PCR; TCRdb's copy has only in-frame clones and lacks some. The data show around 110,000 clones, more than 65% seen once. Sequences were obtained from PBMCs. The clonotype was recovered from a boy younger than 18 in good health and CMV-seronegative. V and J are TRBV7-9 and TRBJ1-4; TRBD1 aligns across 7 bases. The CDR3 nucleotides are TGTGCCAGCAGCTTAGGAGACAGGGAGAATGAAAAACTGTTTTTT. This codes for CASSLGDRENEKLFF.